This note documents a single TCR beta chain sequence. The target antigen is unknown. This sample is drawn from a study of T-cell memory formation after mild COVID-19. Study information: For the most part, TCR clusters were specific to one donor. Broader study findings: Several responding clones turned up in pre-infection memory, indicating that cross-reactive memory may have taken part. Contracting clones from day 15 to 85 had balanced CD4/CD8; later expanders favoured CD4+.

TCR alpha and TCR beta cDNA libraries with sample barcodes and UMIs came from 5'RACE using constant-segment primers. Via MiXCR, TCRdb re-called the 5' RACE reads, giving one row per CDR3 protein. The table has around 440,000 distinct CDR3 sequences, 15% to 20% seen once; the top ten hold around 12%. The ends lost 0 bases at V and 7 bases at J; junction bases unmatched: 8. The CDR3 has 16 amino acids. Germline V gives CDR1 LGHNA, CDR2 YNFKEQ. The chain links TRBV4-2 to TRBJ2-5, with 10 bases matching TRBD2. The receptor's source is an adult woman who had mild COVID-19 (a few samples of this study predate the infection). Cell type and time point are not known. Sequenced input: PBMCs or a T cell subset sorted from them (not recorded which). Here the CDR3 DNA reads TGTGCCAGCAGCCAAGATTCTCGGCTAGCGGGGGTGACCCAGTACTTC. This sequence encodes CASSQDSRLAGVTQYF.